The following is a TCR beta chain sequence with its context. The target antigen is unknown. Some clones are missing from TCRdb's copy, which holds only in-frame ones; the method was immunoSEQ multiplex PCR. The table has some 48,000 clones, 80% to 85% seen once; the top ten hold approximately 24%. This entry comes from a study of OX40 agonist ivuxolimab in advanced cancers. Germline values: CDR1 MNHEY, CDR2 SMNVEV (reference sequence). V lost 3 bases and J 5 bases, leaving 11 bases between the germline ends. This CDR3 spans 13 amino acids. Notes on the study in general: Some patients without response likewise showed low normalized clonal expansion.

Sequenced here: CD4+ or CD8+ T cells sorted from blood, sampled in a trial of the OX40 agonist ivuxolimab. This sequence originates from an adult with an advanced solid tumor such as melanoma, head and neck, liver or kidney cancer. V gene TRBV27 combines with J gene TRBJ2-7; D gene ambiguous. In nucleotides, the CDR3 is TGTGCCAGCAGTTTGGGAATTAATAACGAGCAGTACTTC. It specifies CASSLGINNEQYF.